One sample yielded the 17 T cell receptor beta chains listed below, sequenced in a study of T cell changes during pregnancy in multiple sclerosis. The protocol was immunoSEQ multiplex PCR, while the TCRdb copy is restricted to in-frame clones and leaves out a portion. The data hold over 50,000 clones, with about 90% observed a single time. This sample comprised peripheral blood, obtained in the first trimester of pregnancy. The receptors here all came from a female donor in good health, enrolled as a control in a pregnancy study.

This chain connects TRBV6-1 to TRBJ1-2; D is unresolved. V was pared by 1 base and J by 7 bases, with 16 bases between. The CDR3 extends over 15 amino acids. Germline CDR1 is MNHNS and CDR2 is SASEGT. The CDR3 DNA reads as TGTGCCAGCAGTGAAGGGACTGCCCGGCGGGTTGGCTACACCTTC. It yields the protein CASSEGTARRVGYTF.

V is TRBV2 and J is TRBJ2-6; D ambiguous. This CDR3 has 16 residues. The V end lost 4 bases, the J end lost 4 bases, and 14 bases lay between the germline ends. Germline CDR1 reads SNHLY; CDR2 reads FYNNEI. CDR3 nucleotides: TGTGCCAGCAGTGCGTCTCTACAGCTGGGGGCCAACGTCCTGACTTTC. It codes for CASSASLQLGANVLTF.

Here the CDR3 reads CAWSGQGLRPEAFF. In DNA, the CDR3 is TGTGCCTGGAGTGGGCAGGGGTTGCGGCCTGAAGCTTTCTTT. The chain joins TRBV30 to TRBJ1-1; possible D gene TRBD1, 6 bases. The CDR3 length is 14 residues. Trimming left V 1 base short and J 6 bases short, with 15 bases between. Germline CDR1 is GTSNPN and CDR2 is SVGIG (reference sequence). The full variable domain, rest sourced from reference TRBV30 and TRBJ1-1, is SQTIHQWPATLVQPVGSPLSLECTVEGTSNPNLYWYRQAAGRGLQLLFYSVGIGQISSEVPQNLSASRPQDRQFILSSKKLLLSDSGFYLCAWSGQGLRPEAFFGQGTRLTVV.

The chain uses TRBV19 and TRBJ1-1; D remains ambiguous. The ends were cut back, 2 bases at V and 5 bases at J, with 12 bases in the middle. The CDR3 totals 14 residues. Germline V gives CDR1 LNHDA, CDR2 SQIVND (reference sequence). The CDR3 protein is CASSIFFGRTEAFF. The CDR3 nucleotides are TGTGCCAGTAGTATATTTTTCGGTCGGACTGAAGCTTTCTTT. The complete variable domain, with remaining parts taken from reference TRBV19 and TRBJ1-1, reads DGGITQSPKYLFRKEGQNVTLSCEQNLNHDAMYWYRQDPGQGLRLIYYSQIVNDFQKGDIAEGYSVSREKKESFPLTVTSAQKNPTAFYLCASSIFFGRTEAFFGQGTRLTVV.

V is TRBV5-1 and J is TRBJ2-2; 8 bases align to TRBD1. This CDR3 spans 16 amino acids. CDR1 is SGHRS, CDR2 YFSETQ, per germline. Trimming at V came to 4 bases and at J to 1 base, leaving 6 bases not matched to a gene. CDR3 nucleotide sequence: TGCGCCAGCAGCCCCTTTACAGGGGGGAACACCGGGGAGCTGTTTTTT. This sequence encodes CASSPFTGGNTGELFF.

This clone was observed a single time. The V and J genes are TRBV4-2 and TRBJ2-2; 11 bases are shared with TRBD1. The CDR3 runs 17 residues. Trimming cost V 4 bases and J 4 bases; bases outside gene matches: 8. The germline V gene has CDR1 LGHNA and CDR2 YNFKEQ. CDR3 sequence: CASSPDRGRSGTGELFF. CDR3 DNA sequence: TGTGCCAGCAGCCCGGACAGGGGGCGATCGGGCACCGGGGAGCTGTTTTTT.

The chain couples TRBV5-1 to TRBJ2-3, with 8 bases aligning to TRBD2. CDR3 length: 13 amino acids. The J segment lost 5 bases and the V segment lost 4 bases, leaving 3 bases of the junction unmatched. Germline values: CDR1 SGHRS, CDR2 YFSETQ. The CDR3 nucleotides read TGCGCCAGCAGCCACCGGGGGGGAGATACGCAGTATTTT. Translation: CASSHRGGDTQYF.

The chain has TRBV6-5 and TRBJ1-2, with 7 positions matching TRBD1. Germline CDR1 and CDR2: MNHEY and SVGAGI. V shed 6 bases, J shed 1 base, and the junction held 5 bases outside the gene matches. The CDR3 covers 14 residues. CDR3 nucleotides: TGTGCCAGCAGAGCCGACAGGGTTAACTATGGCTACACCTTC. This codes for CASRADRVNYGYTF.

The CDR3 region is CASTSGQSGANVLTF. As DNA, the CDR3 is TGTGCCAGCACCTCGGGACAGTCTGGGGCCAACGTCCTGACTTTC. This chain links TRBV5-6 with TRBJ2-6; 7 bases align to TRBD1. CDR1 and CDR2 from the germline V gene are SGHDT and YYEEEE. This CDR3 spans 15 amino acids. Trimming cost V 6 bases and J 1 base; bases outside gene matches: 4.

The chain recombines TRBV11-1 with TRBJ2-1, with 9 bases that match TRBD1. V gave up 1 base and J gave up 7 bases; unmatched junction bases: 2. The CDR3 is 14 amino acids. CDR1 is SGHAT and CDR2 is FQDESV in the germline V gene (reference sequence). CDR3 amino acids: CASSLDRGLNEQFF. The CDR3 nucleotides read TGTGCCAGCAGCTTAGACAGGGGGCTGAATGAGCAGTTCTTC.

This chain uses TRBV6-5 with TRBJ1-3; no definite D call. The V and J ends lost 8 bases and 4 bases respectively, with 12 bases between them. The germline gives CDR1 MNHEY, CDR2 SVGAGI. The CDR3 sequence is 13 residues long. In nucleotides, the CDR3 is TGTGCCAGCTTGAGGCGTTCAGGAAACACCATATATTTT. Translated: CASLRRSGNTIYF.

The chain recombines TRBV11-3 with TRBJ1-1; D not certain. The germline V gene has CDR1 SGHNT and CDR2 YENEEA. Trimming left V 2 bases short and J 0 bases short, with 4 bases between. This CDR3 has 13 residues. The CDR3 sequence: CASSLLLNTEAFF. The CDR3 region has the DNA TGTGCCAGCAGCTTATTATTGAACACTGAAGCTTTCTTT.

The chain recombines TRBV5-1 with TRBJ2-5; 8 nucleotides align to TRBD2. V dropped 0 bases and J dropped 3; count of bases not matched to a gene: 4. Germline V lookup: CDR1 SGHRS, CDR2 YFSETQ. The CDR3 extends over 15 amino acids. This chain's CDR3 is CASSLAGTREETQYF. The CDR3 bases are TGCGCCAGCAGCTTGGCCGGGACTAGAGAAGAGACCCAGTACTTC.

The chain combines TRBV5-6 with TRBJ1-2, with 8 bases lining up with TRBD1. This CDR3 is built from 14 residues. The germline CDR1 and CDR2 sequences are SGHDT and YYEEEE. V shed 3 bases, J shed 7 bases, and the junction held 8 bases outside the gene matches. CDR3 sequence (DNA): TGTGCCAGCAGCTCCCAGGGGGCCTTAGGTGGCTACACCTTC. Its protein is CASSSQGALGGYTF.

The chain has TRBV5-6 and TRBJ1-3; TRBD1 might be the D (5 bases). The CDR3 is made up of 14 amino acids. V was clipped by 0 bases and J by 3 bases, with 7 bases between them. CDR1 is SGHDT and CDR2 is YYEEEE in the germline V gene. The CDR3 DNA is TGTGCCAGCAGCTTGGTGACAGTTGGAAACACCATATATTTT. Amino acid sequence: CASSLVTVGNTIYF.

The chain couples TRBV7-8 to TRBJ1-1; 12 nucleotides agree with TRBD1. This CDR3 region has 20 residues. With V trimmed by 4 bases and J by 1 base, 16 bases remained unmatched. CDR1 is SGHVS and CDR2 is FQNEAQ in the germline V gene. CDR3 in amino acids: CASSSSGTGGSYRKNTEAFF. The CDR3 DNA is TGTGCCAGCAGCTCCTCCGGGACAGGGGGCTCGTATCGAAAGAACACTGAAGCTTTCTTT.

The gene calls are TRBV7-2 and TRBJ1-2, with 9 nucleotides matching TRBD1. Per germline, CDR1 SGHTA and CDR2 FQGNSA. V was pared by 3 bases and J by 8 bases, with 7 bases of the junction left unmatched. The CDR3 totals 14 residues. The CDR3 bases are TGTGCCAGCAGCTTCAACAGGGGGCAAGGAGGCTACACCTTC. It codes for CASSFNRGQGGYTF.